These 31 T cell receptor beta chains originate from one sample sequenced in a study of T cell responses to AZD1222 COVID-19 vaccine. TCRdb's copy holds only in-frame clones and misses some; the assay was immunoSEQ multiplex PCR. This repertoire shows roughly 120,000 clones, 91% found once; its top ten account for approximately 3%. Sequencing used peripheral blood, obtained on day 0 of AZD1222 vaccination. The receptors were gathered from an adult in good health.

This clone was seen once. The chain uses TRBV14 and TRBJ1-2; tentatively, D is TRBD1 (6 bases). CDR3 length: 14 residues. CDR1 and CDR2 from the germline V gene are SGHDN and FVKESK. Trimming pared 4 bases from V and 3 bases from J, leaving 12 bases between. CDR3: CASSLGGGDYGYTF. The DNA for the CDR3 is TGTGCCAGCAGCCTCGGGGGGGGCGACTATGGCTACACCTTC.

The V call is TRBV6-1, the J call TRBJ2-1; 8 bases map to TRBD2. The V gene end was trimmed by 2 bases and the J gene end by 7 bases; junction bases not matched to a gene: 10. This CDR3 is built from 16 residues. The V gene's germline CDR1 is MNHNS and CDR2 SASEGT. CDR3 sequence: CASSEFLAGLGNEQFF. In nucleotides, the CDR3 is TGTGCCAGCAGTGAATTCTTAGCGGGATTAGGGAATGAGCAGTTCTTC.

The rearrangement links TRBV11-2 to TRBJ2-2; the D is unclear. Per germline, CDR1 SGHAT and CDR2 FQNNGV. This CDR3 spans 15 amino acids. V lost 4 bases and J lost 3, with 12 bases in between. The CDR3 loop reads CASSSIRSHTGELFF. In DNA, the CDR3 is TGTGCCAGCAGCTCAATCCGGTCCCACACCGGGGAGCTGTTTTTT.

The chain carries TRBV5-8 and TRBJ2-7; D gene uncertain. With 0 bases removed from V and 6 bases from J, the gap between germline ends came to 7 bases. The germline V gene has CDR1 SGHTS and CDR2 YDEGEE. The CDR3 is 12 amino acids. Written as DNA, the CDR3 is TGTGCCAGCAGCTTGGAAGGGCCCGAGCAGTACTTC. This translates into CASSLEGPEQYF.

This chain links TRBV5-8 with TRBJ1-3; TRBD1 is a possible D gene (5 bases). Germline CDR1 and CDR2: SGHTS and YDEGEE. V was trimmed by 3 bases and J by 1 base, leaving 8 bases between them. This CDR3 is 14 amino acids long. The CDR3 nucleotides are TGTGCCAGCAGCTCGACAGATTCTGGAAACACCATATATTTT. The encoded protein is CASSSTDSGNTIYF.

The genes are TRBV7-3 and TRBJ2-3; D is uncertain. Germline loops: CDR1 SGHTA, CDR2 FQGTGA. This CDR3 contains 13 residues. V shed 5 bases and J shed 0 bases, with 6 bases lying between them. The CDR3 sequence is CASSRTSTDTQYF. CDR3 coding DNA: TGTGCCAGCAGCAGAACTAGCACAGATACGCAGTATTTT.

This clone was picked up one time. The chain joins TRBV6-1 to TRBJ2-1, with D maybe TRBD2 (6 bases). V was pared by 1 base and J by 0 bases, with 10 bases between. Germline V gene lookup returns CDR1 MNHNS and CDR2 SASEGT. This CDR3 is 16 amino acids long. This CDR3 reads CASSEEDYDSYNEQFF. The CDR3 bases are TGTGCCAGCAGTGAAGAGGACTACGACTCCTACAATGAGCAGTTCTTC.

The rearrangement uses TRBV19 and TRBJ2-3; weak D call: TRBD2 (5 bases). This CDR3 is 14 amino acids long. Per the germline V gene, CDR1 is LNHDA and CDR2 is SQIVND (reference sequence). V shed 8 bases and J shed 2 bases, with 14 bases lying between them. CDR3 in DNA: TGTGCCAGTTCTGTGGGAGCGTACACAGATACGCAGTATTTT. It is translated as CASSVGAYTDTQYF.

This rearrangement joins TRBV7-8 to TRBJ1-2; weak D call: TRBD1 (5 bases). The CDR3 runs to 16 residues. V lost 5 bases to trimming and J lost 0 bases, with 16 bases between them. Germline assignment: CDR1 SGHVS and CDR2 FQNEAQ. CDR3 loop: CASSTSRGGANYGYTF. The DNA for the CDR3 is TGTGCCAGCAGCACTTCCCGGGGCGGAGCTAACTATGGCTACACCTTC.

The gene calls are TRBV11-2 and TRBJ2-2, with 7 bases identical to TRBD2. V lost 2 bases and J lost 0; bases outside the gene matches: 9. From germline, CDR1 is SGHAT and CDR2 FQNNGV. The CDR3 totals 18 residues. This CDR3 reads CASSLIAGRTSNTGELFF. CDR3 in DNA: TGTGCCAGCAGCTTAATAGCGGGCCGGACTTCGAACACCGGGGAGCTGTTTTTT.

This chain joins TRBV27 and TRBJ2-7; no clear D. This CDR3 spans 11 amino acids. V lost 0 bases and J lost 4, with 1 base in between. The germline CDR1 and CDR2 sequences are MNHEY and SMNVEV (reference sequence). The CDR3 nucleotides read TGTGCCAGCAGTTTATCGTACGAGCAGTACTTC. Protein product: CASSLSYEQYF.

The chain links TRBV6-5 to TRBJ2-1; no firm D call. CDR3 length: 15 residues. V lost 5 bases and J 8 bases, leaving 19 bases between the germline ends. Germline V gene data show CDR1 as MNHEY and CDR2 as SVGAGI. The DNA of the CDR3 is TGTGCCAGCAGTAATACATGGGATGCATGGGATGAGCAGTTCTTC. It encodes CASSNTWDAWDEQFF.

This clone appeared once. Other DNA sequences in this sample translate to the same CDR3. The rearrangement links TRBV27 to TRBJ1-1; D not certain. This CDR3 is built from 12 residues. In germline, CDR1 is MNHEY, CDR2 SMNVEV (reference sequence). The V end lost 6 bases, the J end lost 5 bases, and 10 bases lay between the germline ends. CDR3 nucleotide sequence: TGTGCCAGCAGCACGGGAGGGACTGAAGCTTTCTTT. Protein product: CASSTGGTEAFF.

This rearrangement joins TRBV27 to TRBJ1-6; no clear D gene. With 0 bases removed from V and 0 bases from J, the gap between germline ends came to 3 bases. The CDR3 length is 15 residues. Germline V lookup: CDR1 MNHEY, CDR2 SMNVEV (reference sequence). The CDR3 spells CASSLSGSYNSPLHF. CDR3 in DNA: TGTGCCAGCAGTTTATCAGGCTCCTATAATTCACCCCTCCACTTT.

The chain uses TRBV19 and TRBJ1-2; D call uncertain. CDR3 length: 16 residues. The V and J ends lost 1 base and 0 bases respectively, with 12 bases between them. The germline CDR1 and CDR2 sequences are LNHDA and SQIVND (reference sequence). The CDR3 region is CASSIGVRAANYGYTF. The CDR3, as DNA: TGTGCCAGTAGTATAGGAGTCCGGGCGGCTAACTATGGCTACACCTTC.

This sequence joins TRBV7-2 and TRBJ2-1; D is unresolved. This CDR3 contains 13 residues. Germline V gives CDR1 SGHTA, CDR2 FQGNSA. V gave up 7 bases and J gave up 0 bases, with 7 bases separating them. CDR3 nucleotides: TGTGCCAGCACTGCTAGCTCCTACAATGAGCAGTTCTTC. The encoded protein is CASTASSYNEQFF. The variable domain in full, completed from reference TRBV7-2 and TRBJ2-1, reads GAGVSQSPSNKVTEKGKDVELRCDPISGHTALYWYRQSLGQGLEFLIYFQGNSAPDKSGLPSDRFSAERTGGSVSTLTIQRTQQEDSAVYLCASTASSYNEQFFGPGTRLTVL.

The chain has TRBV11-1 and TRBJ1-6; 8 bases are a match to TRBD1. The CDR3 runs to 14 residues. Losses at the gene ends were 3 bases for V and 10 bases for J; bases not matched to a gene: 5. CDR1 and CDR2 from the germline V gene are SGHAT and FQDESV (reference sequence). In DNA form, the CDR3 reads TGTGCCAGCAGCTTGACAGGGGTAGACTCACCCCTCCACTTT. Amino acid sequence: CASSLTGVDSPLHF.

V gene TRBV12-5 combines with J gene TRBJ2-7; D unresolved. Germline V gene sequence: CDR1 LGHNT, CDR2 FRNRAP. Trimming took 6 bases from V and 4 from J, leaving 10 bases between them. CDR3 length equals 12 residues. The CDR3 nucleotides are TGTGCTAGTGGCTCCGGCCCGTACGAGCAGTACTTC. It yields the protein CASGSGPYEQYF.

The chain's CDR3 is CASSPGTTNSPLHF. CDR3 nucleotide sequence: TGTGCCAGCAGTCCCGGGACGACTAATTCACCCCTCCACTTT. This chain links TRBV6-4 with TRBJ1-6, with a tentative D call TRBD1 (5 bases). Germline-derived CDR1 and CDR2 are MRHNA and SNTAGT. The V gene lost 5 bases and the J gene lost 6 bases, with 11 bases spanning the gap. This CDR3 spans 14 amino acids.

The V gene is TRBV30, the J gene TRBJ2-2; a weak D match, TRBD1 (5 bases). This CDR3 spans 14 amino acids. Germline V CDR1 and CDR2: GTSNPN, SVGIG (reference sequence). The CDR3 reads CAMAQTDFTGELFF. The CDR3 bases are TGTGCTATGGCCCAGACAGATTTCACCGGGGAGCTGTTTTTT.

The V call is TRBV27, the J call TRBJ1-5, with a possible D match to TRBD1 (6 bases). Germline loops: CDR1 MNHEY, CDR2 SMNVEV (reference sequence). There are 15 residues in the CDR3. The V end lost 0 bases, the J end lost 7 bases, and 13 bases lay between the germline ends. CDR3 residues: CASSLSWGRDQPQHF. The CDR3 region has the DNA TGTGCCAGCAGTTTATCGTGGGGGCGCGACCAGCCCCAGCATTTT.

The V and J genes are TRBV19 and TRBJ1-1, with no clear D. The V and J ends lost 3 bases and 1 base respectively, with 9 bases between them. The CDR3 runs to 14 residues. The germline CDR1 and CDR2 sequences are LNHDA and SQIVND (reference sequence). Here the CDR3 reads CASSIPHPNTEAFF. The CDR3 nucleotides read TGTGCCAGTAGTATCCCCCACCCGAACACTGAAGCTTTCTTT. Supplemented by reference TRBV19 and TRBJ1-1, the full variable domain reads DGGITQSPKYLFRKEGQNVTLSCEQNLNHDAMYWYRQDPGQGLRLIYYSQIVNDFQKGDIAEGYSVSREKKESFPLTVTSAQKNPTAFYLCASSIPHPNTEAFFGQGTRLTVV.

The J gene is TRBJ2-2, the V gene TRBV18, with 9 bases lining up with TRBD1. CDR3 length: 16 amino acids. The junction had 6 bases not matched to a gene; V was cut back by 6 bases and J by 1 base. In germline, CDR1 is KGHSH, CDR2 LQKENI. CDR3 nucleotides: TGTGCCAGCTCCCCCAAGACAGGGGGGAACACCGGGGAGCTGTTTTTT. It encodes CASSPKTGGNTGELFF.

The rearrangement joins TRBV6-6 to TRBJ2-7; TRBD2 is a possible D gene (6 bases). The V end lost 2 bases, the J end lost 5 bases, and 16 bases lay between the germline ends. This CDR3 spans 15 amino acids. The germline V gene has CDR1 MNHNY and CDR2 SVGAGI (reference sequence). Here the CDR3 DNA reads TGTGCCAGCAGTTACCCACCTGGGGGGTGGGACGAGCAGTACTTC. It translates to CASSYPPGGWDEQYF.

The J gene is TRBJ1-1, the V gene TRBV29-1; TRBD1 aligns across 7 bases. Germline trimming cut 4 bases from V and 4 bases from J; bases unmatched to any gene: 9. Germline-derived CDR1 and CDR2 are SQVTM and ANQGSEA. The CDR3 extends over 14 amino acids. The CDR3 coding sequence is TGCAGCGTTGCTCGAGGGGGCTTTGCCACTGAAGCTTTCTTT. Amino acids: CSVARGGFATEAFF.

The chain has TRBV12-3 or TRBV12-4 and TRBJ2-7; D remains unclear. The CDR3 extends over 11 amino acids. V shed 5 bases and J shed 3 bases, with 5 bases lying between them. The CDR3 protein is CASSQGYEQYF. The DNA of the CDR3 is TGTGCCAGCAGTCAAGGCTACGAGCAGTACTTC.

The CDR3 spells CASSGTRTGGTQYF. CDR3 coding DNA: TGTGCCAGCAGCGGCACCCGGACTGGAGGGACCCAGTACTTC. V gene TRBV11-2 combines with J gene TRBJ2-5; TRBD2 might be the D (5 bases). The CDR3 totals 14 residues. Germline CDR1 reads SGHAT; CDR2 reads FQNNGV. V shed 5 bases and J shed 7 bases, with 17 bases lying between them.

The genes are TRBV7-2 and TRBJ1-5, with D maybe TRBD1 (6 bases). Germline V lookup: CDR1 SGHTA, CDR2 FQGNSA. This CDR3 contains 14 residues. Trimming took off 5 bases at V and 7 bases at J, with 15 bases between the two ends. The CDR3 sequence is CASSGYGGGQPQHF. DNA of the CDR3: TGTGCCAGCAGCGGATACGGGGGCGGGCAGCCCCAGCATTTT.

The gene calls are TRBV9 and TRBJ2-3; 11 bases are shared with TRBD2. The length of the CDR3 is 15 residues. Germline V CDR1 and CDR2: SGDLS, YYNGEE. Trimming removed 1 base from V and 7 bases from J; junction bases left unmatched: 5. The CDR3 spells CASSVRTSGYYTQYF. The CDR3 nucleotides are TGTGCCAGCAGCGTAAGGACTAGCGGGTACTATACGCAGTATTTT.

This chain uses TRBV6-2 or TRBV6-3 with TRBJ2-2, with a possible D match to TRBD1 (6 bases). V was pared by 6 bases and J by 3 bases, with 14 bases between. Germline CDR1 is MNHEY and CDR2 is SVGEGT. The CDR3 sequence is 15 residues long. The CDR3 nucleotides are TGTGCCAGCAGCCAGGGGCAGGGCGACACCGGGGAGCTGTTTTTT. This codes for CASSQGQGDTGELFF.

The rearrangement uses TRBV15 and TRBJ1-4; 11 positions agree with TRBD1. The CDR3 is 17 amino acids. The germline V gene has CDR1 LNHNV and CDR2 YYDKDF (reference sequence). V lost 5 bases, J lost 4 bases, and 9 bases stayed unmatched. The CDR3 coding sequence is TGTGCCACCAGCGCCCGGGACAGGGGGGTTGTTAATGAAAAACTGTTTTTT. As protein: CATSARDRGVVNEKLFF. Full variable domain (remainder filled in from reference TRBV15 and TRBJ1-4): DAMVIQNPRYQVTQFGKPVTLSCSQTLNHNVMYWYQQKSSQAPKLLFHYYDKDFNNEADTPDNFQSRRPNTSFCFLDIRSPGLGDTAMYLCATSARDRGVVNEKLFFGSGTQLSVL.